This TCR beta chain comes out of a study of shared clonotypes between healthy human individuals. The wider study: CD4 naive and memory got three plates each, CD8 naive two, CD8 memory one.

Original methodology: ImmunoSEQ gave junction-only sequences without quality scores, so filtering differed. Generated by immunoSEQ multiplex PCR, the TCRdb table keeps only in-frame clones and is missing some. V and J calls and clone size are copied from that table; D and trimming were computed from the DNA. The sample includes hundreds of thousands of clones, 96% of them seen just once. From germline, CDR1 is MNHEY and CDR2 SMNVEV (reference sequence). V lost 6 bases, J lost 5 bases, and 8 bases stayed unmatched. This CDR3 region has 14 residues. Positive CCR7 selection of CD45RO-negative cells yielded the naive CD8 cells, and terminally differentiated effector memory CD45RA+ cells were excluded. Donors, healthy HIV-negative adults, lacked recent acute infections or vaccinations. Comments on this clone: No antigen is known for it.

Study results and limitations: Rarefaction gave evidence that sorted-subset sequencing remained incomplete despite large depth.

The sequence was collected from a woman aged 25 to 39 in good health. The chain uses TRBV27 and TRBJ1-2, with 8 bases that match TRBD1. Sequenced sample: naive CD8+ T cells sorted from blood. CDR3: CASSPGTGAYGYTF. CDR3 nucleotides: TGTGCCAGCAGCCCCGGGACAGGCGCTTATGGCTACACCTTC.